This TCR beta chain stems from a study of response to subunit inactivated influenza vaccine. General study findings and limits: The study's authors posited that every seasonal influenza vaccination enlists few new T cells.

Comments on this clonotype: Antigen unknown.

The length of the CDR3 is 15 residues. V lost 10 bases and J lost 4, with 19 bases in between. MiXCR was run by TCRdb on the RT-PCR reads, yielding one entry per CDR3 protein. This sample carries about 570,000 distinct CDR3 sequences, around 11% of them seen once, and the ten largest clones take around 10%. These data are also associated with another study on T cells expressing NK-cell markers. That paper states: With UMIs, 5'RACE template switching was used to make TCR beta cDNA. The authors derived TCR beta repertoires from sorted CD3+CD56+NKG2C+, CD3+CD56+NKG2C- and CD3+CD56-NKG2C+ T cells. The study sequenced eight donors, seven HCMV-seropositive and one seronegative. Certain NKG2C+ T cell clones were expanded, and their HCMV specificity remained unclear.

The chain is built from TRBV12-3 or TRBV12-4 and TRBJ2-2; maybe TRBD1 (6 bases). The sequence came from a man between 50 and 59 years old who received an inactivated influenza vaccine. The specimen was PBMCs from blood, collected on the day of vaccination. The CDR3 DNA sequence: TGTGCCACCCTACCGGGACACCATACCACCGGGGAGCTGTTTTTT. This codes for CATLPGHHTTGELFF.